This T cell receptor (beta chain) was sequenced during a study of cytomegalovirus exposure and HLA in healthy donors. PCR used 60 Vbeta primers and 13 Jbeta primers. Sequencing used immunoSEQ multiplex PCR; TCRdb keeps in-frame clones, though not all of them. Among about 160,000 clones listed, around 77% were seen once. This CDR3 is built from 14 residues. CDR1 and CDR2 (germline): SGHTS, YDEGEE. Trimming cost V 4 bases and J 11 bases; bases outside gene matches: 12. The sample comprised PBMCs. This TCR was recovered from a man aged 45-65 years in good health and CMV-seropositive. The chain has TRBV5-8 and TRBJ1-5, with 7 bases aligning to TRBD1. The CDR3 spells CASSDRDRTHSQHF. CDR3 coding DNA: TGTGCCAGCAGCGACCGGGACAGAACACATTCCCAGCATTTT.